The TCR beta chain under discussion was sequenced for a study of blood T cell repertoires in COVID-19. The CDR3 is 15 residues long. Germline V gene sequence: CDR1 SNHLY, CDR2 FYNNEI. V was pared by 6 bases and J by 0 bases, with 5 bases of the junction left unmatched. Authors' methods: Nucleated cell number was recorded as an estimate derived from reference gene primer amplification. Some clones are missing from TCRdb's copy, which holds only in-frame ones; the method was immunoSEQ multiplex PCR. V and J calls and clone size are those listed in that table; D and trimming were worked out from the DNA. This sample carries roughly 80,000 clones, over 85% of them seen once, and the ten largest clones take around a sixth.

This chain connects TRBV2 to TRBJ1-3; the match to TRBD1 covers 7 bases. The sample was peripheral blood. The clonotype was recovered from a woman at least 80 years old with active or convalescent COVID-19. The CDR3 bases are TGTGCCAGCAGCGCTGACAGGGCCTCTGGAAACACCATATATTTT. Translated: CASSADRASGNTIYF.